This T cell receptor (beta chain) was recorded in a study of CD8+CD57+ T cells in acquired aplastic anemia. The sequenced patients had an expansion of CD8+CD57+ cells seen by flow cytometry. This clonotype was observed a handful of times. Both TCR beta VDJ combination and CDR3 sequence profiling were carried out. Genomic DNA was the template for this profiling. TCRdb re-derived calls from the reads in MiXCR, one entry per CDR3 protein. The sample gives 250,000 or so distinct CDR3 sequences, approximately 50% of which show up once; 7.8% is in the top ten. V trimming: 0 bases; J trimming: 3 bases; junction bases outside the gene matches: 3. This CDR3 spans 14 amino acids. Germline CDR1 SGDLS, CDR2 YYNGEE.

The rearrangement links TRBV9 to TRBJ2-7, with TRBD2 matching 7 bases. This TCR was sampled from a human donor with aplastic anemia. Sequencing was performed on sorted CD4+, CD8+, or CD8+CD57+ T cells (not recorded which) from PBMCs. The CDR3 protein is CASSVGEGVYEQYF. CDR3 coding DNA: TGTGCCAGCAGCGTAGGGGAGGGAGTCTACGAGCAGTACTTC. Looking up the rest from reference TRBV9 and TRBJ2-7 gives the full variable domain: DSGVTQTPKHLITATGQRVTLRCSPRSGDLSVYWYQQSLDQGLQFLIQYYNGEERAKGNILERFSAQQFPDLHSELNLSSLELGDSALYFCASSVGEGVYEQYFGPGTRLTVT.